The rows below give T cell receptor beta chains drawn from one sample of a study of blood T cells in healthy people across ages. TCRdb re-derived calls from the 5' RACE reads in MiXCR, one entry per CDR3 protein. The table records about 1.8 million distinct CDR3 sequences, roughly 50% of them present only once. The sample consisted of blood. The receptors originated from a woman between 35 and 50 years old in good health. Both conserved end residues are part of each CDR3. The D gene is left open where the match is weak. Rows may omit the clone size; those that give it use once, few, many or a size class.

D gene: TRBD1
clone size: few
V gene: TRBV4-1
J gene: TRBJ2-5
CDR3 DNA: TGCGCCAGCAGACTTGGGACAGGGCCCCAAGAGACCCAGTACTTC
CDR3 protein: CASRLGTGPQETQYF

D gene: TRBD1
clone size: -
V gene: TRBV5-1
J gene: TRBJ1-2
CDR3 DNA: TGCGCCAGCAGCTCCCCAGGGGGCGCCGACTATGGCTACACCTTC
CDR3 protein: CASSSPGGADYGYTF

D gene: -
clone size: few
V gene: TRBV28
J gene: TRBJ2-6
CDR3 DNA: TGTGCCAGCAGTACACAGGGTGGGGCCAACGTCCTGACTTTC
CDR3 protein: CASSTQGGANVLTF

D gene: -
clone size: -
V gene: TRBV5-1
J gene: TRBJ2-7
CDR3 DNA: TGCGCCAGCAGCCCGGGACTTTCTCCGGTCGCCTACGAGCAGTACTTC
CDR3 protein: CASSPGLSPVAYEQYF

D gene: -
clone size: -
V gene: TRBV24-1
J gene: TRBJ1-6
CDR3 DNA: TGTGCCACCAACACCCCCGTGGGAGAACGGGATTCACCCCTCCACTTT
CDR3 protein: CATNTPVGERDSPLHF

D gene: -
clone size: -
V gene: TRBV28
J gene: TRBJ1-4
CDR3 DNA: TGTGCCAGCAGTGCCTCTGGCGGGACACTTAATGAAAAACTGTTTTTT
CDR3 protein: CASSASGGTLNEKLFF

D gene: -
clone size: -
V gene: TRBV5-6
J gene: TRBJ2-3
CDR3 DNA: TGTGCCAGCAGCCTCCAAGTAGCAGATACGCAGTATTTT
CDR3 protein: CASSLQVADTQYF

D gene: -
clone size: -
V gene: TRBV20-1
J gene: TRBJ1-5
CDR3 DNA: TGCAGTGCTAGAGTGACTCAAGGGGCAAAAGCCCAGCATTTT
CDR3 protein: CSARVTQGAKAQHF

D gene: -
clone size: -
V gene: TRBV11-1
J gene: TRBJ2-5
CDR3 DNA: TGTGCCAGCAGCCACTCAAGGGCCCTCAGGGAGACCCAGTACTTC
CDR3 protein: CASSHSRALRETQYF

D gene: TRBD1
clone size: -
V gene: TRBV7-2
J gene: TRBJ2-3
CDR3 DNA: TGTGCCAGCACCATAGGGGGGACAGGGCGCACAGATACGCAGTATTTT
CDR3 protein: CASTIGGTGRTDTQYF

D gene: TRBD2
clone size: -
V gene: TRBV4-3
J gene: TRBJ2-1
CDR3 DNA: TGCGCCAGCAGCCAAGATCAGGGACTAGTATTCTATGAGCAGTTCTTC
CDR3 protein: CASSQDQGLVFYEQFF

D gene: -
clone size: few
V gene: TRBV12-3/TRBV12-4
J gene: TRBJ1-1
CDR3 DNA: TGTGCCAGCAGTCTCCAGTTGAACACTGAAGCTTTCTTT
CDR3 protein: CASSLQLNTEAFF

D gene: -
clone size: -
V gene: TRBV10-3
J gene: TRBJ2-5
CDR3 DNA: TGTGCCATCAGTGAGTCGTCAGGGGCTAAGGTAGAGACCCAGTACTTC
CDR3 protein: CAISESSGAKVETQYF

D gene: -
clone size: -
V gene: TRBV29-1
J gene: TRBJ2-3
CDR3 DNA: TGCAGCGTCGGTACGGGGGCGGGAGGCACAGATACGCAGTATTTT
CDR3 protein: CSVGTGAGGTDTQYF

D gene: -
clone size: -
V gene: TRBV27
J gene: TRBJ2-5
CDR3 DNA: TGTGCCAGCAGTTTGTCCCCTAGCGTCGGGGAGACCCAGTACTTC
CDR3 protein: CASSLSPSVGETQYF

D gene: TRBD1
clone size: -
V gene: TRBV20-1
J gene: TRBJ2-5
CDR3 DNA: TGCAGTGCTAGTCTAAGACAGGGGGAGGAGACCCAGTACTTC
CDR3 protein: CSASLRQGEETQYF

D gene: -
clone size: few
V gene: TRBV28
J gene: TRBJ2-3
CDR3 DNA: TGTGCCAGCAGTTTTCTTAGTAGCACGGGAGATACGCAGTATTTT
CDR3 protein: CASSFLSSTGDTQYF

D gene: TRBD2
clone size: -
V gene: TRBV12-3/TRBV12-4
J gene: TRBJ2-5
CDR3 DNA: TGTGCCAGCAGCTTTCGGGGGGTCCAAGAGACCCAGTACTTC
CDR3 protein: CASSFRGVQETQYF

D gene: -
clone size: -
V gene: TRBV20-1
J gene: TRBJ2-6
CDR3 DNA: TGCAGTGCTACAGGCCCCAACTCTGGGGCCAACGTCCTGACTTTC
CDR3 protein: CSATGPNSGANVLTF

D gene: TRBD2
clone size: -
V gene: TRBV9
J gene: TRBJ2-5
CDR3 DNA: TGTGCCAGCAGCCCTCCCGGGGGGGCTCAAGAGACCCAGTACTTC
CDR3 protein: CASSPPGGAQETQYF

D gene: -
clone size: -
V gene: TRBV9
J gene: TRBJ2-7
CDR3 DNA: TGTGCCAGCAGCGTAGAGGGCACCTCCTACGAGCAGTACTTC
CDR3 protein: CASSVEGTSYEQYF

D gene: -
clone size: -
V gene: TRBV20-1
J gene: TRBJ2-3
CDR3 DNA: TGCAGTGCTAGGGTACAGGGTGCAGATACGCAGTATTTT
CDR3 protein: CSARVQGADTQYF

D gene: -
clone size: -
V gene: TRBV9
J gene: TRBJ2-5
CDR3 DNA: TGTGCCAGCAGCGTAGAAGGCAGTACACAAGAGACCCAGTACTTC
CDR3 protein: CASSVEGSTQETQYF

D gene: TRBD2
clone size: -
V gene: TRBV11-3
J gene: TRBJ2-1
CDR3 DNA: TGTGCCAGCAGCCCAGGACTAGCATCGCTGAATGAGCAGTTCTTC
CDR3 protein: CASSPGLASLNEQFF

D gene: -
clone size: -
V gene: TRBV12-3/TRBV12-4
J gene: TRBJ1-2
CDR3 DNA: TGTGCCAGCAGTCCCCCCGGGGGTAATGGCTACACCTTC
CDR3 protein: CASSPPGGNGYTF

D gene: TRBD1
clone size: few
V gene: TRBV4-3
J gene: TRBJ1-4
CDR3 DNA: TGCGCCAGCAGCCAAGATTCGGGGACAGGGTGGGAAAAACTGTTTTTT
CDR3 protein: CASSQDSGTGWEKLFF

D gene: -
clone size: -
V gene: TRBV15
J gene: TRBJ2-3
CDR3 DNA: TGTGCCACCAGCCTGCCAGGATCTTTCACAGATACGCAGTATTTT
CDR3 protein: CATSLPGSFTDTQYF

D gene: -
clone size: -
V gene: TRBV12-3/TRBV12-4
J gene: TRBJ1-5
CDR3 DNA: TGTGCCAGCAGCGTGGAGGGCGCCCAGCCCCAGCATTTT
CDR3 protein: CASSVEGAQPQHF

D gene: -
clone size: -
V gene: TRBV5-1
J gene: TRBJ1-2
CDR3 DNA: TGCGCCAGCAGCTTGGGAGGACCCCAAGGAGGCTACACCTTC
CDR3 protein: CASSLGGPQGGYTF

D gene: -
clone size: few
V gene: TRBV5-6
J gene: TRBJ2-4
CDR3 DNA: TGTGCCAGCAGCTACGGGAGTCATAAACAGCAGTACTTC
CDR3 protein: CASSYGSHKQQYF

D gene: TRBD1
clone size: -
V gene: TRBV6-2/TRBV6-3
J gene: TRBJ2-7
CDR3 DNA: TGTGCCAGCAGTAAGACAGGGTTCGAGCAGTACTTC
CDR3 protein: CASSKTGFEQYF

D gene: -
clone size: -
V gene: TRBV9
J gene: TRBJ1-2
CDR3 DNA: TGTGCCAGCAGCGTATCTGGGGCTCCGGGAAGGGGCTACACCTTC
CDR3 protein: CASSVSGAPGRGYTF

D gene: -
clone size: few
V gene: TRBV25-1
J gene: TRBJ1-2
CDR3 DNA: TGTGCCAGCAGTGAACAGGGCGGCGGACGGTATGGCTACACCTTC
CDR3 protein: CASSEQGGGRYGYTF

D gene: -
clone size: few
V gene: TRBV20-1
J gene: TRBJ2-1
CDR3 DNA: TGCAGTGCTAGAGAAAGGCATAGGGGGAGCAATGAGCAGTTCTTC
CDR3 protein: CSARERHRGSNEQFF

D gene: -
clone size: -
V gene: TRBV5-4
J gene: TRBJ2-3
CDR3 DNA: TGTGCCAGCAGCTTGGCAGGCTCAGCGGTCACAGATACGCAGTATTTT
CDR3 protein: CASSLAGSAVTDTQYF

D gene: -
clone size: -
V gene: TRBV28
J gene: TRBJ2-1
CDR3 DNA: TGTGCCAGCAGTACCGCACAGAGCCCTAGGGACTACAATGAGCAGTTCTTC
CDR3 protein: CASSTAQSPRDYNEQFF

D gene: -
clone size: few
V gene: TRBV20-1
J gene: TRBJ1-5
CDR3 DNA: TGCAGTGCGACCCGGGACAATAGCAATCAGCCCCAGCATTTT
CDR3 protein: CSATRDNSNQPQHF

D gene: -
clone size: -
V gene: TRBV3-1
J gene: TRBJ2-7
CDR3 DNA: TGTGCCAGCAGCCAATCTCAGTCACCCTCCTACGAGCAGTACTTC
CDR3 protein: CASSQSQSPSYEQYF